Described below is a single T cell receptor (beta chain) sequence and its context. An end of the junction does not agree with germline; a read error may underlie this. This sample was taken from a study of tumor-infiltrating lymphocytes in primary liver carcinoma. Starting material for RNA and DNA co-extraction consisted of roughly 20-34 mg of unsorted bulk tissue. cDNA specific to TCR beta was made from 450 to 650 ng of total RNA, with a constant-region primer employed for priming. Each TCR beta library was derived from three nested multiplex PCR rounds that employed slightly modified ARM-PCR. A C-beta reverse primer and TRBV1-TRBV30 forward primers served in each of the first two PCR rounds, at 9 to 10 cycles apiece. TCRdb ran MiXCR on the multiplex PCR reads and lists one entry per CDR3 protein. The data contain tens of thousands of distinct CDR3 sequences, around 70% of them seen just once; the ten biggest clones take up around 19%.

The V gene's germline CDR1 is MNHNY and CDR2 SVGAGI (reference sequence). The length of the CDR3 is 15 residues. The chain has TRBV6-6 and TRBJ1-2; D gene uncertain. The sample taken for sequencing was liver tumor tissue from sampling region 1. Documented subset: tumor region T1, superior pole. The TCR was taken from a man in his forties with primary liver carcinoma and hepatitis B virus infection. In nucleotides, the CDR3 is TGCGTCAGCAGTCAATTCCATTTCCAGGACCGGGGCTACACCTTC. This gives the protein CVSSQFHFQDRGYTF.